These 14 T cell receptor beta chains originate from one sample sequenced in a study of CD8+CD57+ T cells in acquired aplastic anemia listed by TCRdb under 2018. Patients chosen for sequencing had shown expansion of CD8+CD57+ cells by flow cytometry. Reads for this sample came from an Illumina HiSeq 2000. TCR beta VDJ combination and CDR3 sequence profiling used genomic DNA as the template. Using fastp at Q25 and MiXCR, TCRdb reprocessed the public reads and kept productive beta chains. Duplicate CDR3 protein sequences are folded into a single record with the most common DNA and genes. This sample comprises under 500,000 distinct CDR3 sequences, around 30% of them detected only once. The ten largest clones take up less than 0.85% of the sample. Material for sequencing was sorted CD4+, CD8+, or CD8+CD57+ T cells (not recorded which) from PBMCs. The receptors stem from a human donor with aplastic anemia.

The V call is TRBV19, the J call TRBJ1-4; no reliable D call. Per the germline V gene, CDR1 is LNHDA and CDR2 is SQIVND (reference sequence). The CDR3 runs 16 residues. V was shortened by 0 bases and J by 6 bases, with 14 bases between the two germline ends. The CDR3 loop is CASSIDPTGGYEKLFF. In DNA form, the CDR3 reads TGTGCCAGTAGTATAGATCCTACCGGAGGTTATGAAAAACTGTTTTTT.

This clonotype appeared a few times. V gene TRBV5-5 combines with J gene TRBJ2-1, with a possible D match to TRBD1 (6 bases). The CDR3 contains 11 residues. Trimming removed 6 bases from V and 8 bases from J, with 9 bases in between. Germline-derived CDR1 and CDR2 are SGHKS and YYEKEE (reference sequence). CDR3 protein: CASTKGDEQFF. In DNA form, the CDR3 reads TGTGCCAGCACCAAGGGGGATGAGCAGTTCTTC.

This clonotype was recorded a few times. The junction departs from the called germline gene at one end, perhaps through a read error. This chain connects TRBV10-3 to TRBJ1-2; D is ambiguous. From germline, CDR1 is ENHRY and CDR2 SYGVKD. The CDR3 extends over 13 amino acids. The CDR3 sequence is CASSYSRTVGCTF. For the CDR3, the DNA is TGTGCCAGCAGTTACTCGAGGACGGTTGGCTGCACCTTC.

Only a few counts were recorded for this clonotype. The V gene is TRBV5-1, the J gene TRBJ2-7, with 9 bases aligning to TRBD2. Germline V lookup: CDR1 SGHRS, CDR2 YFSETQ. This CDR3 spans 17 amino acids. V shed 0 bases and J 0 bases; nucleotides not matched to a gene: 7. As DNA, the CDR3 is TGCGCCAGCAGCTTGGCCAGCGGGGGGCCTAACTCCTACGAGCAGTACTTC. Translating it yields CASSLASGGPNSYEQYF.

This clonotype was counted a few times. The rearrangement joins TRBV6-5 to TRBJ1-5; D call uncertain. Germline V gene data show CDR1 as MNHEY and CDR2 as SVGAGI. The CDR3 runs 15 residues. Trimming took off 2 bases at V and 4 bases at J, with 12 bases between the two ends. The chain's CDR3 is CASSYKGLANQPQHF. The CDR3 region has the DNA TGTGCCAGCAGTTACAAGGGCTTGGCGAATCAGCCCCAGCATTTT.

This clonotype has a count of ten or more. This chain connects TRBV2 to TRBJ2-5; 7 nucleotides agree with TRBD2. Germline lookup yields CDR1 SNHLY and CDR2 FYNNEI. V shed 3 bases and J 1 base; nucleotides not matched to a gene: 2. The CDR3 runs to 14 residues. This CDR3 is CASSEASGQETQYF. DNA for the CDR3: TGTGCCAGCAGTGAGGCTAGCGGCCAAGAGACCCAGTACTTC.

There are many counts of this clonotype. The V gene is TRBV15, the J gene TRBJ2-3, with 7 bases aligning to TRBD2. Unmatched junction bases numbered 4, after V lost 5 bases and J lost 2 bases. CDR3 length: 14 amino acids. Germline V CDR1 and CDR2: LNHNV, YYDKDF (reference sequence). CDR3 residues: CATSSSGVTDTQYF. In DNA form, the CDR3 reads TGTGCCACCAGCTCAAGCGGGGTCACAGATACGCAGTATTTT.

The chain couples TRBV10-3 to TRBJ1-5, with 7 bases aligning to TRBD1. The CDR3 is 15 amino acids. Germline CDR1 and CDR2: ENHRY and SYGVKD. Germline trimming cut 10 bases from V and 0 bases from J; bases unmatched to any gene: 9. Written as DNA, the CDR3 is TGTGCCAGCAGCCCTACAGGGGTTAGCAATCAGCCCCAGCATTTT. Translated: CASSPTGVSNQPQHF.

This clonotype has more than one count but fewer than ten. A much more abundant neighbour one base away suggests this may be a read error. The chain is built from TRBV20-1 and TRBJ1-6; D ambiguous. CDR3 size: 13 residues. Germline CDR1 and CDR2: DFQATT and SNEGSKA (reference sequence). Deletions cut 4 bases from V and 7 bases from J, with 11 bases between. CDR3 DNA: TGCAGTGCTACGTCCAAGCCAAATTCACCCCTCCACTTT. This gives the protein CSATSKPNSPLHF.

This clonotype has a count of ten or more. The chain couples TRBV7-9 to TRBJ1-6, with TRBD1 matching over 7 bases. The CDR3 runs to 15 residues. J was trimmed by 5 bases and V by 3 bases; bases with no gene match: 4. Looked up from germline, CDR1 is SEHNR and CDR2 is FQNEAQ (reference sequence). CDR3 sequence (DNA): TGTGCCAGCAGCTTCGGGACAGCCCATAATTCACCCCTCCACTTT. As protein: CASSFGTAHNSPLHF.

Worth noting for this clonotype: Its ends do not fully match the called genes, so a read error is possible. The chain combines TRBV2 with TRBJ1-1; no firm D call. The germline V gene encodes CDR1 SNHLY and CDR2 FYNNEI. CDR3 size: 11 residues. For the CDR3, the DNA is TGTGCCATCAGTGGGGAGGATGAAGCTTTCTTT. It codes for CAISGEDEAFF.

CDR3 sequence: CASSPGTRDYNEQFF. The DNA for the CDR3 is TGCGCCAGCAGCCCCGGGACTAGGGATTACAATGAGCAGTTCTTC. The V call is TRBV5-1, the J call TRBJ2-1; 8 bases map to TRBD2. V trimming: 4 bases; J trimming: 4 bases; junction bases outside the gene matches: 7. Germline CDR1 reads SGHRS; CDR2 reads YFSETQ. The CDR3 loop spans 15 amino acids.

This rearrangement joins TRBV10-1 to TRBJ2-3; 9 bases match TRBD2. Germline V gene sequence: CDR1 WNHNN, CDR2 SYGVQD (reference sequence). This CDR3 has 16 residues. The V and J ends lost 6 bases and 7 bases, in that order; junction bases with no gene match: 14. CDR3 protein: CASRAIAGAGEYTQYF. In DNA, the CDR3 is TGCGCCAGCAGGGCCATAGCGGGGGCTGGCGAATATACGCAGTATTTT.

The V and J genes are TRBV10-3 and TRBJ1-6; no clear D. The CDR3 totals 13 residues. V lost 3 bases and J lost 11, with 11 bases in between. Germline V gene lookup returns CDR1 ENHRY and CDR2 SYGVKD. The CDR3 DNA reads TGTGCCATCAGTGAAGTGGGCCAACCACCCCTCCACTTT. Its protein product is CAISEVGQPPLHF.